This entry features one TCR beta chain sequence. There is no known antigen for this receptor. No per-base quality is available; no much larger clone lies one base away. Looking up the germline V gene yields CDR1 SGDLS and CDR2 YYNGEE. The CDR3, from cysteine to phenylalanine, totals 16 residues. Just the 48-base CDR3 DNA is kept, in frame starting at base 1. V ends up 0 bases short and J 4 bases short, with an unmatched junction base count of 8. The data stem from a study of blood T cell repertoires in COVID-19 (TCRdb year 2020). For the study in its entirety: The collaborator samples originated in the United States, Italy and Spain and spanned the acute and convalescent phases of COVID-19. The material from the prospective study consisted of cDNA or gDNA derived from T cells, B-cell-depleted T cells, or PBMCs. Deeply sampled blood TCRbeta repertoires from subjects exposed to, actively infected with, or recovered from COVID-19 were included in the dataset. The repertoires were released in a freely available public database intended as a resource for research on the immune response to SARS-CoV-2. Samples came from the ongoing ImmuneRACE study (first 160 participants) plus 1,254 subjects from 6 global collaborators. A de-identified subject ID, COVID-19 status, age in years and sex were almost always included in the sample metadata. Where HLA class I and class II types were available, the types were taken from metadata supplied by the sample provider, not from assay-based typing.

Findings and caveats that apply to the study as a whole: Clinical and demographic metadata were provided uncurated, with the amount varying by source and participant.

TCRbeta CDR3 regions were amplified from genomic DNA using the immunoSEQ Assay, a bias-controlled multiplex PCR. On the authors' methods: The number of nucleated cells in each sample was estimated from the amplification of reference gene primers within the assay. Sequence reads were collapsed and filtered to measure the absolute abundance of every unique TCRbeta CDR3 rearrangement. For each sample, productive Simpson clonality was calculated by taking the square root of Simpson's diversity index across productive rearrangements. Drawn from immuneACCESS, this table holds only the in-frame rearrangements with V and J called that TCRdb kept. Clones are partly lost; checked studies trace under half to an unresolved V gene and leave the rest unexplained. That table gives V, J and clone size, and the DNA gave D and trimming. For this sample the table gives around 140,000 clones, of which around 82% were detected only once. Of the sample, around 4% is held by the ten largest clones.

The collaborating institutions used their own protocols to collect whole blood in K2EDTA tubes. For TCRbeta analysis, collaborators shipped samples as frozen whole blood, isolated PBMCs, or DNA extracted from either of those sample types. Sequencing used peripheral blood. This receptor was taken from a woman aged 55-69 years with acute or convalescent COVID-19. The receptor chain draws on TRBV9 and TRBJ2-3; the junction holds 7 bases that match TRBD2. CDR3 loop: CASSVEVSGWADTQYF. The nucleotide sequence reads as follows: TGTGCCAGCAGCGTAGAGGTTAGCGGGTGGGCAGATACGCAGTATTTT. When the CDR3 is completed using the reference TRBV9 and TRBJ2-3 genes on either side, the full variable domain is DSGVTQTPKHLITATGQRVTLRCSPRSGDLSVYWYQQSLDQGLQFLIQYYNGEERAKGNILERFSAQQFPDLHSELNLSSLELGDSALYFCASSVEVSGWADTQYFGPGTRLTVL.